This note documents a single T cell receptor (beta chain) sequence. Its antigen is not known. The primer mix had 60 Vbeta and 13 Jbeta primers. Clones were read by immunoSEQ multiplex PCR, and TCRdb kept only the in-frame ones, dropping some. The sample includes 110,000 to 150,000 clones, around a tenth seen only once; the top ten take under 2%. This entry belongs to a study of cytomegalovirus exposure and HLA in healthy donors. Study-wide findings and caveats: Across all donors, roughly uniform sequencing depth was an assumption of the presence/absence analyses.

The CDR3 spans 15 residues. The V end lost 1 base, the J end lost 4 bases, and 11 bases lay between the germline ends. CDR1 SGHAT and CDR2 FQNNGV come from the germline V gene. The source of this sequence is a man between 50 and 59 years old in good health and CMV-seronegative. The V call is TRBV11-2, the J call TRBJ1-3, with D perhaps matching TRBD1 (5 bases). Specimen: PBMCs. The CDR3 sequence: CASSLGWDSGNTIYF. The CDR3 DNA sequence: TGTGCCAGCAGCTTAGGCTGGGACTCAGGAAACACCATATATTTT.